This T cell receptor (beta chain) was sequenced during a study of T cell repertoires in cytomegalovirus infection. The CDR3 consists of 13 residues. CDR1 SGHDT and CDR2 YYEEEE come from the germline V gene. The V end was cut by 0 bases, the J end by 9 bases, with 11 bases between. Concerning this clonotype itself: Its antigen is still unknown.

A single record per CDR3 protein comes from TCRdb applying MiXCR to the reads. This sample has tens of thousands of distinct CDR3 sequences, with approximately 22% found just once. The sample consisted of CD8+ T cells from cultured PBMCs, taken from culture after CMV antigen stimulation. The V gene is TRBV5-6, the J gene TRBJ2-3; D unresolved. The source is a human donor in good health (CMV status not recorded). Some clones in this sample may be carry-over from other donors' samples. DNA of the CDR3: TGTGCCAGCAGCTTGGCCGGTGCCCTAACGCAGTATTTT. Protein: CASSLAGALTQYF.